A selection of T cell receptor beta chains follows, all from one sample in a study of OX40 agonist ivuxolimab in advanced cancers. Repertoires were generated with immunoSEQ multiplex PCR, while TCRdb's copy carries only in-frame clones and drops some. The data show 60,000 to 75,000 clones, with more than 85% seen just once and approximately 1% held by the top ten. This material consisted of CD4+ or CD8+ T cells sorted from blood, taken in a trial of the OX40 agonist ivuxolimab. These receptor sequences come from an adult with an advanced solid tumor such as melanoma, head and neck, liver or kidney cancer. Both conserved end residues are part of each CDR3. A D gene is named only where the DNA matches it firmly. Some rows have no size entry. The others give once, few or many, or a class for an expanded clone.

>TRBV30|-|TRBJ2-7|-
TGTGCCTGGGGGGGCCGTGGGCAGACCTACGAGCAGTACTTC
CAWGGRGQTYEQYF
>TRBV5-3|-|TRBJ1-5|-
TGTGCCAGAAGGAAAATGGACAGACCGAATCAGCCCCAGCATTTT
CARRKMDRPNQPQHF
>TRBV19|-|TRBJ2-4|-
TGTGCCAGTAGTGGCCGGCAGGCCGGCAAAAACATTCAGTACTTC
CASSGRQAGKNIQYF
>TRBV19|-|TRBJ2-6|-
TGTGCCAGTAACCTAAGGCCTGGGGCCAACGTCCTGACTTTC
CASNLRPGANVLTF
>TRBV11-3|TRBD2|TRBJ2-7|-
TGTGCCAGCAGCTCATCCTCTGGGACTAGCGGGTTTACAGCCTACGAGCAGTACTTC
CASSSSSGTSGFTAYEQYF
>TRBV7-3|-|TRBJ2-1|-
TGTGCCAGCAGCACCAAAGGAGGCTCCTACAATGAGCAGTTCTTC
CASSTKGGSYNEQFF
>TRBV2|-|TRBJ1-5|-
TGTGCCAGCACGACAGGCCTCAATCAGCCCCAGCATTTT
CASTTGLNQPQHF
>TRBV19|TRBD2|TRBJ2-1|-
TGTGCCAGTAGTATTTGGACTAGCAGTAACAATGAGCAGTTCTTC
CASSIWTSSNNEQFF
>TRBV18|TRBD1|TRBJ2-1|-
TGTGCCAGCTCACCCGGGACAGGGGGGTACAATGAGCAGTTCTTC
CASSPGTGGYNEQFF
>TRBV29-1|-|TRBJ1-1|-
TGCAGCGTTGATCGGAGTGGGGTACACACTGAAGCTTTCTTT
CSVDRSGVHTEAFF
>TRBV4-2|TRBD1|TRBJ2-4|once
TGTGCCAGCAGCCAAGAGGAGCGGGACAGGGATTTAAACATTCAGTACTTC
CASSQEERDRDLNIQYF
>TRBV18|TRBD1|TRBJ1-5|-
TGTGCCAGCTCACACTCCCCCTGGGGCAGGGGGCATCAGCCCCAGCATTTT
CASSHSPWGRGHQPQHF
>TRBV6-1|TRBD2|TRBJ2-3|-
TGTGCCAGCAGTGAAAGGGCTAGCGGAGATACGCAGTATTTT
CASSERASGDTQYF
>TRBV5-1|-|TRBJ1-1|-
TGCGCCAGCAGCGGTGACAGCGGTAATTTGAACACTGAAGCTTTCTTT
CASSGDSGNLNTEAFF
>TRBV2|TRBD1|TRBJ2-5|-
TGTGCCAGCCGACAGGGCCTAGCAGAGACCCAGTACTTC
CASRQGLAETQYF